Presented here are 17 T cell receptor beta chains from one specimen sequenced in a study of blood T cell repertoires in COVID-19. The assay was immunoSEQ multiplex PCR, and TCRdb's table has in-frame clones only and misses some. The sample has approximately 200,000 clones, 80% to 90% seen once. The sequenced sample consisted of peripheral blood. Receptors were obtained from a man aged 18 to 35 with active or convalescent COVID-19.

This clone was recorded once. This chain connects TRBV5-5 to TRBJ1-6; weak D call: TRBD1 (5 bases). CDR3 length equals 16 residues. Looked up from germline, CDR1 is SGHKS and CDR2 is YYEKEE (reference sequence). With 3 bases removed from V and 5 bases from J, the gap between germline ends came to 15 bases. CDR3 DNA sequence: TGTGCCAGCAGCTGGCTGCGGACGGACAATAATTCACCCCTCCACTTT. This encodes CASSWLRTDNNSPLHF.

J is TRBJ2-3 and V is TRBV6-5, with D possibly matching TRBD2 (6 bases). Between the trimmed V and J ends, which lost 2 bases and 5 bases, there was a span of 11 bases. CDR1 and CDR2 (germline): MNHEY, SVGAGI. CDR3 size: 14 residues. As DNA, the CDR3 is TGTGCCAGCAGTTACGCCAGGGAGGTAGATACGCAGTATTTT. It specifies CASSYAREVDTQYF.

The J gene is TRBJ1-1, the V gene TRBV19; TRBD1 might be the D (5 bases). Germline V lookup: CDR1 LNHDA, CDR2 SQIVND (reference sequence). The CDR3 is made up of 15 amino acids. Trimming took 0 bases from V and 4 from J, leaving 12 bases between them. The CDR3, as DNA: TGTGCCAGTAGTATAGATACCAGGAGGGGCACTGAAGCTTTCTTT. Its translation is CASSIDTRRGTEAFF.

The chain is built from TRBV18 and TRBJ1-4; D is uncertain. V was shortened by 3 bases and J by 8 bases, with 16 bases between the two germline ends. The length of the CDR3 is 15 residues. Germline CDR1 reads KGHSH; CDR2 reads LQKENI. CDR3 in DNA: TGTGCCAGCTCACCGGCACTCGGTGGAGCCGAAAAACTGTTTTTT. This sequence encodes CASSPALGGAEKLFF.

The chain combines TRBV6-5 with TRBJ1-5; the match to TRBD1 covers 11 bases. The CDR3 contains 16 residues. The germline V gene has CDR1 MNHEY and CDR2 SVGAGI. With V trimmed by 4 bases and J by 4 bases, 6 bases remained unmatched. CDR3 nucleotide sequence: TGTGCCAGCAGTTGGACAGGGGGCTATTCGAATCAGCCCCAGCATTTT. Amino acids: CASSWTGGYSNQPQHF.

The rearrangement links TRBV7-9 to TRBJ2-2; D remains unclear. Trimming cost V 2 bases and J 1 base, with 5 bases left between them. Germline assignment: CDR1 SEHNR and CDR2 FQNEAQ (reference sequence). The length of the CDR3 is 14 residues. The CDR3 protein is CASSLSMNTGELFF. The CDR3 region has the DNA TGTGCCAGCAGCTTATCAATGAACACCGGGGAGCTGTTTTTT.

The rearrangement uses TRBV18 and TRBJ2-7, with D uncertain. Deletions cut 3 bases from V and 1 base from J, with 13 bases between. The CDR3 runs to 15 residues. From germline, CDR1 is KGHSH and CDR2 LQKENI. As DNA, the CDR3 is TGTGCCAGCTCACCCACTGCGACACCTTCCTACGAGCAGTACTTC. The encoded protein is CASSPTATPSYEQYF.

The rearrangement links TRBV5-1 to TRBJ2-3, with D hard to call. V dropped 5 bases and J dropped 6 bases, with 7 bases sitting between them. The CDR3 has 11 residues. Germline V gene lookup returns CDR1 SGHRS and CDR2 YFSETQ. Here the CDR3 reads CASSGQDTQYF. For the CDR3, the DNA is TGCGCCAGCAGTGGCCAGGATACGCAGTATTTT. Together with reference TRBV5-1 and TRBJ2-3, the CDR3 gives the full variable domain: KAGVTQTPRYLIKTRGQQVTLSCSPISGHRSVSWYQQTPGQGLQFLFEYFSETQRNKGNFPGRFSGRQFSNSRSEMNVSTLELGDSALYLCASSGQDTQYFGPGTRLTVL.

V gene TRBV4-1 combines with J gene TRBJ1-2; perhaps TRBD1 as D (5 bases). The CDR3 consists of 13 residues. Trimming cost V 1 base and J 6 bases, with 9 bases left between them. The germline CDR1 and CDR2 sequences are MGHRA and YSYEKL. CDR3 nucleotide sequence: TGCGCCAGCAGCCAAGGGGGAGGGGATGGCTACACCTTC. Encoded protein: CASSQGGGDGYTF.

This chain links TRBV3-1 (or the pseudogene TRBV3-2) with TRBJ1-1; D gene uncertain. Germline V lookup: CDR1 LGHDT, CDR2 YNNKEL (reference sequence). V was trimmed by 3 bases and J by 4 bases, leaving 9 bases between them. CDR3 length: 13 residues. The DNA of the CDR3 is TGTGCCAGCAGCCAGGAGCCCTTCACTGAAGCTTTCTTT. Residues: CASSQEPFTEAFF.

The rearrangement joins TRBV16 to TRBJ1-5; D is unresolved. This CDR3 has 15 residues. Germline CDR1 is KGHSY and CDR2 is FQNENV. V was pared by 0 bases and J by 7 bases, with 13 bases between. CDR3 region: CASSQSITAGQPQHF. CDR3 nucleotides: TGTGCCAGCAGCCAATCGATAACAGCGGGGCAGCCCCAGCATTTT.

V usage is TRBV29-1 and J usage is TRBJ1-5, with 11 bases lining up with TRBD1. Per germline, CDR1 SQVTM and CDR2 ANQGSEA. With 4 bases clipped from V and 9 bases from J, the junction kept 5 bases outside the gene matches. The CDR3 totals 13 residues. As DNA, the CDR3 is TGCAGCGTTGGGACAGGGGGCGGTAGGCCCCAGCATTTT. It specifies CSVGTGGGRPQHF.

CDR3 protein: CASRLVVRREGIGETQYF. The CDR3, as DNA: TGTGCAAGTCGCTTAGTGGTCCGGCGGGAGGGGATCGGAGAGACCCAGTACTTC. This chain links TRBV12-2 with TRBJ2-5; no check of the table's D call, TRBD2, against the DNA was made. TRBV12-2 is termed a pseudogene. The CDR3 is made up of 18 amino acids.

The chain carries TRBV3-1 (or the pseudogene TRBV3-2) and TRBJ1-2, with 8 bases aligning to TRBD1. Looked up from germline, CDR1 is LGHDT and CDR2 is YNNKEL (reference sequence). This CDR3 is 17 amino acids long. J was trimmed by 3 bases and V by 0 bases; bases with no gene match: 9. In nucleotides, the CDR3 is TGTGCCAGCAGCCAAGATCAGGGGGCCTCCCGCTACTATGGCTACACCTTC. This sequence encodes CASSQDQGASRYYGYTF.

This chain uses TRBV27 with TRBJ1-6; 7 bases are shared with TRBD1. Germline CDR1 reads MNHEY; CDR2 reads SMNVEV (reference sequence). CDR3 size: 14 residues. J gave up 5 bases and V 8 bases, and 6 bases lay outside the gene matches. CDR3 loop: CASGYDRDNSPLHF. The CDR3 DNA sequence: TGTGCCAGCGGATACGACAGGGATAATTCACCCCTCCACTTT.

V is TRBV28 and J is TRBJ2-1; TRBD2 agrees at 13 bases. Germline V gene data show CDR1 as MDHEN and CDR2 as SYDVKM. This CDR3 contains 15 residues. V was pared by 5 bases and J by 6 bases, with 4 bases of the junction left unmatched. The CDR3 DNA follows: TGTGCCAGCAGTGGACTAGCGGGAGCGACCAATGAGCAGTTCTTC. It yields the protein CASSGLAGATNEQFF.

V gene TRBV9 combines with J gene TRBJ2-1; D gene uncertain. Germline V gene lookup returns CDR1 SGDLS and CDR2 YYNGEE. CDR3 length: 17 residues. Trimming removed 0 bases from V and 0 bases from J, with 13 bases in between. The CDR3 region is CASSVARLESSYNEQFF. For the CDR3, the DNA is TGTGCCAGCAGCGTAGCTCGATTAGAGAGCTCCTACAATGAGCAGTTCTTC.